The source of this TCR beta chain is a study of T-cell memory formation after mild COVID-19. The CDR3 covers 15 residues. The ends lost 5 bases at V and 0 bases at J; junction bases unmatched: 6. CDR1 is SGHVS, CDR2 FNYEAQ, per germline. Constant-segment-primed 5'RACE gave TCR alpha and TCR beta cDNA libraries with sample barcodes and UMIs. TCRdb processed the 5' RACE reads anew with MiXCR; each CDR3 protein has one entry. The data hold about 110,000 distinct CDR3 sequences, with about a sixth observed a single time. In its sample, this clonotype was seen a few times. Antigen specificity is unknown. The study's findings and limits: The main location of contracting CD4+ clones was CM and EM, and that of contracting CD8+ clones was EMRA.

This sequence was found in an adult woman who had mild COVID-19 (a few samples of this study predate the infection). Cell type and time point are not known. The specimen sequenced was PBMCs or a T cell subset sorted from them (not recorded which). V and J are TRBV7-6 and TRBJ2-7; 8 bases align to TRBD2. As DNA, the CDR3 is TGTGCCAGCAGCCCGGGCGGGGGGCACTCCTACGAGCAGTACTTC. Translation gives CASSPGGGHSYEQYF.